This T cell receptor (beta chain) was observed in a study of blood T cell repertoires in COVID-19. Background on the study: Italy, Spain and the United States were the sources of the convalescent and acute COVID-19 samples. The cDNA or gDNA used as material had been derived from T cells, B-cell-depleted T cells, or PBMCs.

The study drew participants aged 18 to 89 years from 20 to 30 US areas. Participants' reported clinical history set cohort assignment. The table came from immunoSEQ multiplex PCR; TCRdb's copy has only in-frame clones and leaves some out. The table has about 150,000 clones, 80% to 90% seen once. The V gene's germline CDR1 is MNHEY and CDR2 SVGAGI. The CDR3 consists of 15 residues. V lost 8 bases and J lost 2, with 15 bases in between. J is TRBJ1-4 and V is TRBV6-5; no reliable D call. The sample comprised PBMCs or T cells enriched from blood (not recorded which). This TCR was sampled from a man aged 45-65 years who had recovered from COVID-19. The CDR3 DNA reads TGTGCCAGCCGAGATCCAGGAGGCACTAATGAAAAACTGTTTTTT. Amino acids: CASRDPGGTNEKLFF.